A selection of T cell receptor beta chains follows, all from one sample in a study of T cells in Graves' hyperthyroidism and ophthalmopathy. TCRdb reanalysed the multiplex PCR reads using MiXCR and keeps one entry per CDR3 protein. The table shows approximately 400,000 distinct CDR3 sequences, with around a sixth occurring only once. The sequenced sample was blood. These receptors were obtained from a woman under 30 with Graves' hyperthyroidism. The CDR3 runs from the conserved cysteine through the conserved F or W. A D gene is named only where the DNA matches it firmly. For some rows the clone size is stated as once, few or many, or as a class when expanded; others skip it.

D gene: TRBD1
V gene: TRBV4-1
J gene: TRBJ2-3
clone size: many
CDR3 length: 14
CDR3 protein: CASRGQGGGDTQYF
CDR3 DNA: TGCGCCAGCAGAGGACAGGGGGGAGGAGATACGCAGTATTTT

D gene: NA
V gene: TRBV28
J gene: TRBJ2-7
clone size: many
CDR3 length: 14
CDR3 protein: CASSLGGFAYEQYF
CDR3 DNA: TGTGCCAGCAGTTTGGGGGGATTCGCCTACGAGCAGTACTTC

D gene: NA
V gene: TRBV12-3/TRBV12-4
J gene: TRBJ2-7
clone size: many
CDR3 length: 12
CDR3 protein: CASSFNRPEQYF
CDR3 DNA: TGTGCCAGCAGTTTTAATCGGCCTGAGCAGTACTTC

D gene: NA
V gene: TRBV20-1
J gene: TRBJ2-7
clone size: NA
CDR3 length: 14
CDR3 protein: CSARKGLSPYEQYF
CDR3 DNA: TGCAGTGCTAGGAAAGGGTTAAGTCCCTACGAGCAGTACTTC

D gene: NA
V gene: TRBV3-1
J gene: TRBJ2-3
clone size: many
CDR3 length: 17
CDR3 protein: CASSQGGLTPHTDTQYF
CDR3 DNA: TGTGCCAGCAGCCAAGGGGGACTTACCCCTCACACAGATACGCAGTATTTT

D gene: TRBD2
V gene: TRBV9
J gene: TRBJ2-1
clone size: NA
CDR3 length: 15
CDR3 protein: CASSVGGGVRDEQFF
CDR3 DNA: TGTGCCAGCAGCGTAGGTGGGGGGGTGAGGGATGAGCAGTTCTTC

D gene: NA
V gene: TRBV6-1
J gene: TRBJ1-6
clone size: many
CDR3 length: 13
CDR3 protein: CASTSRSGSPLHF
CDR3 DNA: TGTGCCAGCACTAGCAGGAGTGGATCACCCCTCCACTTT

D gene: NA
V gene: TRBV7-2
J gene: TRBJ2-7
clone size: many
CDR3 length: 15
CDR3 protein: CASSFVGSATYEQYF
CDR3 DNA: TGTGCCAGCAGCTTCGTGGGGAGCGCGACCTACGAGCAGTACTTC

D gene: NA
V gene: TRBV19
J gene: TRBJ1-2
clone size: many
CDR3 length: 15
CDR3 protein: CASSNLDTVGFGYTF
CDR3 DNA: TGTGCCAGTAGTAATTTGGACACGGTGGGGTTTGGCTACACCTTC

D gene: TRBD2
V gene: TRBV10-1
J gene: TRBJ2-5
clone size: many
CDR3 length: 13
CDR3 protein: CASSAAGGETQYF
CDR3 DNA: TGCGCCAGCAGTGCAGCGGGAGGGGAGACCCAGTACTTC

D gene: NA
V gene: TRBV29-1
J gene: TRBJ2-2
clone size: many
CDR3 length: 14
CDR3 protein: CSVAGHQNTGELFF
CDR3 DNA: TGCAGCGTAGCGGGACACCAGAACACCGGGGAGCTGTTTTTT

D gene: NA
V gene: TRBV11-2
J gene: TRBJ1-5
clone size: many
CDR3 length: 15
CDR3 protein: CASSPGRAGNQPQHF
CDR3 DNA: TGTGCCAGCAGCCCCGGCAGGGCCGGCAATCAGCCCCAGCATTTT

D gene: TRBD2
V gene: TRBV5-1
J gene: TRBJ2-1
clone size: many
CDR3 length: 16
CDR3 protein: CASSLAGGRAQGEQFF
CDR3 DNA: TGCGCCAGCAGCTTGGCCGGGGGGAGAGCCCAGGGTGAGCAGTTCTTC

D gene: NA
V gene: TRBV27
J gene: TRBJ1-4
clone size: many
CDR3 length: 17
CDR3 protein: CASRGGLKEATNEKLFF
CDR3 DNA: TGTGCCAGCAGAGGGGGGTTGAAAGAGGCAACTAATGAAAAACTGTTTTTT

D gene: NA
V gene: TRBV19
J gene: TRBJ1-1
clone size: many
CDR3 length: 14
CDR3 protein: CASSTPGVGTEAFF
CDR3 DNA: TGTGCCAGTAGTACCCCAGGAGTCGGCACTGAAGCTTTCTTT

D gene: TRBD2
V gene: TRBV7-8
J gene: TRBJ2-3
clone size: NA
CDR3 length: 17
CDR3 protein: CASSSDLTSINTDTQYF
CDR3 DNA: TGTGCCAGCAGCTCCGATCTGACTAGCATTAACACAGATACGCAGTATTTT

D gene: NA
V gene: TRBV20-1
J gene: TRBJ2-5
clone size: many
CDR3 length: 13
CDR3 protein: CSARPTDGETQYF
CDR3 DNA: TGCAGTGCTCGCCCGACCGATGGAGAGACCCAGTACTTC

D gene: TRBD2
V gene: TRBV18
J gene: TRBJ2-1
clone size: NA
CDR3 length: 14
CDR3 protein: CASSPPGGTNEQFF
CDR3 DNA: TGTGCCAGCTCACCACCGGGAGGGACCAATGAGCAGTTCTTC

D gene: NA
V gene: TRBV24-1
J gene: TRBJ1-2
clone size: NA
CDR3 length: 13
CDR3 protein: CTTSEQGPYGYTF
CDR3 DNA: TGTACCACCAGTGAACAGGGCCCATATGGCTACACCTTC

D gene: NA
V gene: TRBV20-1
J gene: TRBJ2-7
clone size: many
CDR3 length: 13
CDR3 protein: CSASLRESYEQYF
CDR3 DNA: TGCAGTGCTAGTTTGCGGGAATCCTACGAGCAGTACTTC

D gene: NA
V gene: TRBV5-5
J gene: TRBJ1-2
clone size: many
CDR3 length: 15
CDR3 protein: CASSLGATSGYGYTF
CDR3 DNA: TGTGCCAGCAGCTTGGGCGCTACAAGTGGCTATGGCTACACCTTC

D gene: NA
V gene: TRBV29-1
J gene: TRBJ2-3
clone size: many
CDR3 length: 11
CDR3 protein: CSVASTDTQYF
CDR3 DNA: TGCAGCGTCGCTAGCACAGATACGCAGTATTTT

D gene: TRBD2
V gene: TRBV12-3/TRBV12-4
J gene: TRBJ2-1
clone size: NA
CDR3 length: 15
CDR3 protein: CASRMGLAGGREQFF
CDR3 DNA: TGTGCCAGCAGGATGGGACTAGCGGGAGGTAGGGAGCAGTTCTTC

D gene: NA
V gene: TRBV2
J gene: TRBJ2-2
clone size: many
CDR3 length: 15
CDR3 protein: CASSERQANTGELFF
CDR3 DNA: TGTGCCAGCAGTGAAAGGCAGGCGAACACCGGGGAGCTGTTTTTT

D gene: NA
V gene: TRBV7-8
J gene: TRBJ1-2
clone size: NA
CDR3 length: 14
CDR3 protein: CASSPTEESYGYTF
CDR3 DNA: TGTGCCAGCAGCCCCACCGAGGAGTCTTATGGCTACACCTTC

D gene: NA
V gene: TRBV6-1
J gene: TRBJ1-5
clone size: many
CDR3 length: 14
CDR3 protein: CASGPWDTGQPQHF
CDR3 DNA: TGTGCCAGCGGACCTTGGGACACAGGTCAGCCCCAGCATTTT

D gene: NA
V gene: TRBV9
J gene: TRBJ1-4
clone size: NA
CDR3 length: 11
CDR3 protein: CASSDNEKLFF
CDR3 DNA: TGTGCCAGCAGTGATAATGAAAAACTGTTTTTT

D gene: TRBD2
V gene: TRBV20-1
J gene: TRBJ2-1
clone size: many
CDR3 length: 16
CDR3 protein: CSARVVGRKPGNEQFF
CDR3 DNA: TGCAGTGCTAGAGTAGTCGGGAGGAAGCCCGGCAATGAGCAGTTCTTC

D gene: NA
V gene: TRBV29-1
J gene: TRBJ2-1
clone size: few
CDR3 length: 10
CDR3 protein: CSVWVNEQFF
CDR3 DNA: TGCAGCGTTTGGGTGAATGAGCAGTTCTTC

D gene: TRBD1
V gene: TRBV12-3/TRBV12-4
J gene: TRBJ2-1
clone size: many
CDR3 length: 15
CDR3 protein: CASSLVEGARNEQFF
CDR3 DNA: TGTGCCAGCAGTTTAGTAGAGGGGGCGCGCAATGAGCAGTTCTTC

D gene: NA
V gene: TRBV2
J gene: TRBJ1-5
clone size: many
CDR3 length: 15
CDR3 protein: CASSEQRGGWQPQHF
CDR3 DNA: TGTGCCAGCAGTGAACAGAGGGGAGGGTGGCAGCCCCAGCATTTT

D gene: TRBD1
V gene: TRBV29-1
J gene: TRBJ1-2
clone size: NA
CDR3 length: 14
CDR3 protein: CSVPPDRLSYGYTF
CDR3 DNA: TGCAGCGTTCCCCCGGACAGGTTATCCTATGGCTACACCTTC

D gene: TRBD1
V gene: TRBV7-9
J gene: TRBJ2-1
clone size: once
CDR3 length: 16
CDR3 protein: CASSPSGTGDFNEQFF
CDR3 DNA: TGTGCCAGCAGCCCTTCCGGGACAGGGGATTTCAATGAGCAGTTCTTC

D gene: NA
V gene: TRBV15
J gene: TRBJ1-3
clone size: few
CDR3 length: 15
CDR3 protein: CATSPGPITGNTIYF
CDR3 DNA: TGTGCCACCAGTCCGGGACCCATCACTGGAAACACCATATATTTT

D gene: NA
V gene: TRBV20-1
J gene: TRBJ2-1
clone size: many
CDR3 length: 13
CDR3 protein: CSAPRGDYNEQFF
CDR3 DNA: TGCAGTGCTCCCAGGGGCGATTACAATGAGCAGTTCTTC

D gene: NA
V gene: TRBV20-1
J gene: TRBJ1-1
clone size: many
CDR3 length: 15
CDR3 protein: CSARDSLGARTEAFF
CDR3 DNA: TGCAGTGCTAGAGATTCATTGGGGGCTCGGACTGAAGCTTTCTTT

D gene: NA
V gene: TRBV7-8
J gene: TRBJ1-2
clone size: many
CDR3 length: 15
CDR3 protein: CASSSRTAVNYGYTF
CDR3 DNA: TGTGCCAGCAGCTCCCGGACAGCAGTTAACTATGGCTACACCTTC

D gene: NA
V gene: TRBV7-2
J gene: TRBJ1-2
clone size: many
CDR3 length: 16
CDR3 protein: CASSLANPPVGYGYTF
CDR3 DNA: TGTGCCAGCAGCTTAGCCAATCCTCCCGTCGGGTATGGCTACACCTTC

D gene: NA
V gene: TRBV7-9
J gene: TRBJ2-3
clone size: many
CDR3 length: 12
CDR3 protein: CASSLTRATQYF
CDR3 DNA: TGTGCCAGCAGCTTGACTAGGGCTACGCAGTATTTT

D gene: TRBD2
V gene: TRBV20-1
J gene: TRBJ2-3
clone size: many
CDR3 length: 15
CDR3 protein: CSARRLAGGGDTQYF
CDR3 DNA: TGCAGTGCTAGACGACTAGCGGGGGGGGGAGATACGCAGTATTTT

D gene: NA
V gene: TRBV9
J gene: TRBJ1-1
clone size: many
CDR3 length: 16
CDR3 protein: CASSPTVGLMGTEAFF
CDR3 DNA: TGTGCCAGCAGCCCAACTGTTGGGCTAATGGGCACTGAAGCTTTCTTT

D gene: NA
V gene: TRBV4-1
J gene: TRBJ2-7
clone size: many
CDR3 length: 13
CDR3 protein: CASSPQTEDEQYF
CDR3 DNA: TGCGCCAGCAGCCCCCAGACCGAAGACGAGCAGTACTTC

D gene: NA
V gene: TRBV5-1
J gene: TRBJ2-2
clone size: few
CDR3 length: 16
CDR3 protein: CASSWEGQANTGELFF
CDR3 DNA: TGCGCCAGCAGCTGGGAGGGACAGGCGAACACCGGGGAGCTGTTTTTT

D gene: TRBD2
V gene: TRBV2
J gene: TRBJ2-3
clone size: many
CDR3 length: 14
CDR3 protein: CASSDGGAPDTQYF
CDR3 DNA: TGTGCCAGCAGTGACGGGGGGGCACCTGATACGCAGTATTTT

D gene: TRBD1
V gene: TRBV11-1
J gene: TRBJ1-1
clone size: NA
CDR3 length: 14
CDR3 protein: CASSVYRGNTEAFF
CDR3 DNA: TGTGCCAGCAGCGTCTACAGGGGAAACACTGAAGCTTTCTTT

D gene: TRBD2
V gene: TRBV6-1
J gene: TRBJ2-1
clone size: many
CDR3 length: 15
CDR3 protein: CASSLSGVLNNEQFF
CDR3 DNA: TGTGCCAGCAGCCTTAGCGGGGTCCTTAACAATGAGCAGTTCTTC

D gene: NA
V gene: TRBV15
J gene: TRBJ2-2
clone size: NA
CDR3 length: 12
CDR3 protein: CATGWVTGELFF
CDR3 DNA: TGTGCCACCGGCTGGGTCACCGGGGAGCTGTTTTTT

D gene: NA
V gene: TRBV10-1
J gene: TRBJ2-1
clone size: few
CDR3 length: 15
CDR3 protein: CASSGGTPPYNEQFF
CDR3 DNA: TGCGCCAGCAGTGGTGGGACCCCCCCCTACAATGAGCAGTTCTTC

D gene: TRBD1
V gene: TRBV20-1
J gene: TRBJ2-5
clone size: NA
CDR3 length: 17
CDR3 protein: CSARARQGATRLETQYF
CDR3 DNA: TGCAGTGCTAGAGCCAGACAGGGGGCGACGCGTTTGGAGACCCAGTACTTC

D gene: NA
V gene: TRBV20-1
J gene: TRBJ2-5
clone size: many
CDR3 length: 15
CDR3 protein: CSARVSGTAKETQYF
CDR3 DNA: TGCAGTGCTAGAGTTTCCGGGACGGCCAAAGAGACCCAGTACTTC

D gene: TRBD2
V gene: TRBV7-2
J gene: TRBJ2-3
clone size: many
CDR3 length: 15
CDR3 protein: CASSLTWLAGDTQYF
CDR3 DNA: TGTGCCAGCAGCTTAACGTGGCTAGCGGGAGATACGCAGTATTTT

D gene: NA
V gene: TRBV10-1
J gene: TRBJ2-2
clone size: many
CDR3 length: 15
CDR3 protein: CASSESPSEPGELFF
CDR3 DNA: TGCGCCAGCAGTGAGTCCCCGTCGGAACCGGGGGAGCTGTTTTTT

D gene: NA
V gene: TRBV2
J gene: TRBJ1-1
clone size: many
CDR3 length: 13
CDR3 protein: CASSAPMSTEAFF
CDR3 DNA: TGTGCCAGTTCGGCCCCCATGAGCACTGAAGCTTTCTTT

D gene: TRBD2
V gene: TRBV12-3/TRBV12-4
J gene: TRBJ2-3
clone size: many
CDR3 length: 17
CDR3 protein: CASSLVTSGGPTDTQYF
CDR3 DNA: TGTGCCAGCAGTTTAGTTACTAGCGGGGGACCCACAGATACGCAGTATTTT

D gene: NA
V gene: TRBV6-1
J gene: TRBJ2-7
clone size: many
CDR3 length: 13
CDR3 protein: CASSWRVNYEQYF
CDR3 DNA: TGTGCCAGCAGTTGGAGGGTTAACTACGAGCAGTACTTC

D gene: NA
V gene: TRBV6-1
J gene: TRBJ2-7
clone size: many
CDR3 length: 15
CDR3 protein: CASSEAAGYHYEQYF
CDR3 DNA: TGTGCCAGCAGTGAAGCGGCGGGCTACCACTACGAGCAGTACTTC

D gene: NA
V gene: TRBV6-9
J gene: TRBJ1-3
clone size: once
CDR3 length: 14
CDR3 protein: CASSYSNPEGTIYF
CDR3 DNA: TGTGCCAGCAGTTACTCGAACCCAGAAGGCACCATATATTTT

D gene: TRBD1
V gene: TRBV19
J gene: TRBJ2-7
clone size: NA
CDR3 length: 13
CDR3 protein: CASTGTGQGEQYF
CDR3 DNA: TGTGCCAGTACCGGGACAGGGCAAGGCGAGCAGTACTTC

D gene: TRBD1
V gene: TRBV5-6
J gene: TRBJ2-5
clone size: NA
CDR3 length: 16
CDR3 protein: CASSWGTGVGAETQYF
CDR3 DNA: TGTGCCAGCAGCTGGGGAACAGGGGTCGGTGCGGAGACCCAGTACTTC

D gene: NA
V gene: TRBV5-1
J gene: TRBJ2-2
clone size: NA
CDR3 length: 16
CDR3 protein: CASSPFGRGVTGELFF
CDR3 DNA: TGCGCCAGCAGCCCATTCGGCAGGGGCGTCACCGGGGAGCTGTTTTTT